These T cell receptor beta chains were read from a single sample in a study of blood T cell repertoires in COVID-19. Assay used: immunoSEQ multiplex PCR; TCRdb lists only in-frame clones, some missing. The sample contains under 300,000 clones, 60% to 75% of which appear only once. The material sequenced was peripheral blood. All receptors derive from a woman over 75 with acute or convalescent COVID-19. Both conserved end residues are part of each CDR3. Size values are once, few and many counts, or a class for expanded clones, and some rows have none.

>TRBJ1-3|few|TRBV18
CASSPQGTGNTIYF
>TRBJ2-5|NA|TRBV12-5
CASGLASGQQETQYF
>TRBJ2-1|NA|TRBV25-1
CASTEGGRGVYEQFF
>TRBJ2-6|NA|TRBV5-5
CASSNGLAGGPSGANVLTF
>TRBJ2-1|NA|TRBV5-4
CASSSEGLATNEQFF
>TRBJ1-5|once|TRBV10-2
CASSDDRGNQPQHF
>TRBJ2-1|NA|TRBV6-5
CASSYTRTSGREQFF
>TRBJ1-1|NA|TRBV18
CASSPREGANTEAFF
>TRBJ1-5|NA|TRBV24-1
CATSDPGTAYSNQPQHF
>TRBJ1-5|NA|TRBV12-3/TRBV12-4
CASRRREGQPQHF
>TRBJ2-1|NA|TRBV25-1
CASSDGTGYNEQFF
>TRBJ1-3|NA|TRBV12-3/TRBV12-4
CASTLGPLNTIYF
>TRBJ1-2|NA|TRBV6-5
CASRIQGAGHGYTF
>TRBJ1-5|NA|TRBV30
CAWSAGTLEQPQHF
>TRBJ1-1|NA|TRBV7-2
CASSLAQGALSGTEAFF
>TRBJ1-5|NA|TRBV2
CASRGTGILQPQHF
>TRBJ2-5|NA|TRBV14
CASSRGRGPQETQYF
>TRBJ2-3|NA|TRBV6-1
CASSEQRHTDTQYF
>TRBJ2-7|few|TRBV5-6
CASSTRLAGALNYEQYF
>TRBJ2-7|NA|TRBV6-5
CASSYSIGSRVEQYF
>TRBJ1-6|NA|TRBV29-1
CSVGDSYNSPLHF
>TRBJ1-6|once|TRBV5-5
CASSPTEFNSPLHF
>TRBJ2-1|NA|TRBV24-1
CATSTSSAGGLNEQFF
>TRBJ2-1|NA|TRBV5-4
CASSNSLTGLAGRQLNEQFF
>TRBJ2-1|NA|TRBV11-2
CASSIGLSGGPYYNEQFF
>TRBJ2-3|NA|TRBV6-5
CASLTGGATDTQYF
>TRBJ1-1|once|TRBV7-9
CASLEGSTSNTEAFF
>TRBJ2-7|NA|TRBV6-2/TRBV6-3
CASSYRTGGHEQYF
>TRBJ2-7|NA|TRBV29-1
CSVVGQGASRQYF
>TRBJ2-5|NA|TRBV19
CASSTYGAGVAETQYF
>TRBJ1-2|NA|TRBV6-5
CASKRPGGGYGYTF
>TRBJ1-2|NA|TRBV3-1/TRBV3-2
CASSQDRANYGYTF
>TRBJ2-1|NA|TRBV5-6
CASSETGSSYNEQFF
>TRBJ2-1|NA|TRBV7-9
CASSLGGGRVVYNEQFF
>TRBJ1-6|NA|TRBV6-5
CASRGSSYNSPLHF
>TRBJ1-4|NA|TRBV6-5
CASSSRGGNEKLFF